The next 23 T cell receptor beta chains were all read from a single sample in a study of early T cells in non-severe SARS-CoV-2 infection. From the 5' RACE reads, TCRdb called clonotypes with MiXCR, one entry per CDR3 protein. The sample contains some 48,000 distinct CDR3 sequences, about 6.2% of which appear only once. The material sequenced was whole blood, taken at baseline. The origin of the receptors is an adult who was a healthcare worker with PCR-confirmed SARS-CoV-2 infection or an uninfected control (not recorded which).

The chain uses TRBV20-1 and TRBJ2-1, with 7 bases that match TRBD2. V was pared by 5 bases and J by 0 bases, with 7 bases of the junction left unmatched. Germline CDR1 DFQATT, CDR2 SNEGSKA (reference sequence). The CDR3 sequence is 15 residues long. The DNA for the CDR3 is TGCAGTGCTCCTGAGGGAGGGAGCTCCTACAATGAGCAGTTCTTC. The encoded protein is CSAPEGGSSYNEQFF.

The chain combines TRBV12-3 or TRBV12-4 with TRBJ2-2; 9 bases line up with TRBD2. This CDR3 is 13 amino acids long. V lost 7 bases and J lost 5; bases outside the gene matches: 2. CDR3 in DNA: TGTGCCAGCAAAGCGGGAGGTACCGGGGAGCTGTTTTTT. Protein: CASKAGGTGELFF.

This chain links TRBV7-3 with TRBJ2-3; 11 bases are shared with TRBD2. V was pared by 5 bases and J by 6 bases, with 4 bases of the junction left unmatched. Germline V gives CDR1 SGHTA, CDR2 FQGTGA. The CDR3 length is 14 residues. CDR3 sequence: CASSLSGGADTQYF. The CDR3 DNA reads as TGTGCCAGCAGCCTTAGCGGGGGGGCGGATACGCAGTATTTT. Full variable domain (remainder filled in from reference TRBV7-3 and TRBJ2-3): GAGVSQTPSNKVTEKGKYVELRCDPISGHTALYWYRQSLGQGPEFLIYFQGTGAADDSGLPNDRFFAVRPEGSVSTLKIQRTERGDSAVYLCASSLSGGADTQYFGPGTRLTVL.

This clonotype came up many times. This rearrangement joins TRBV28 to TRBJ1-1; D is unclear. Germline CDR1 and CDR2: MDHEN and SYDVKM. The CDR3 totals 14 residues. Trimming stripped 3 bases from V and 5 bases from J, with 13 bases between. The CDR3 nucleotides are TGTGCCAGCAGTTTGAGTCTCCAGAGGACTGAAGCTTTCTTT. This encodes CASSLSLQRTEAFF. Complete variable domain (other parts from reference TRBV28 and TRBJ1-1): DVKVTQSSRYLVKRTGEKVFLECVQDMDHENMFWYRQDPGLGLRLIYFSYDVKMKEKGDIPEGYSVSREKKERFSLILESASTNQTSMYLCASSLSLQRTEAFFGQGTRLTVV.

Ten or more counts support this clonotype. This chain uses TRBV11-3 with TRBJ1-1; 8 nucleotides align to TRBD1. Germline-derived CDR1 and CDR2 are SGHNT and YENEEA. Trimming at V came to 0 bases and at J to 5 bases, leaving 14 bases not matched to a gene. The CDR3 runs 18 residues. Written as DNA, the CDR3 is TGTGCCAGCAGCTTAGATCAGGACGGGCAGGGGGCTCGGACTGAAGCTTTCTTT. This encodes CASSLDQDGQGARTEAFF.

This clonotype has just a few counts. This chain connects TRBV29-1 to TRBJ1-2, with D possibly TRBD1 on 6 matching bases. V lost 3 bases to trimming and J lost 8 bases, with 16 bases between them. CDR1 is SQVTM, CDR2 ANQGSEA, per germline. The CDR3 length is 13 residues. CDR3 sequence: CSVEVVRGQGYTF. CDR3 DNA sequence: TGCAGCGTTGAGGTTGTCAGGGGCCAGGGCTACACCTTC.

This clonotype turned up a few times. The V and J genes are TRBV6-6 and TRBJ1-2; D gene unclear. Trimming stripped 9 bases from V and 5 bases from J, with 16 bases between. The V gene's germline CDR1 is MNHNY and CDR2 SVGAGI (reference sequence). The CDR3 is 13 amino acids. CDR3 nucleotides: TGTGCCAGTACAGATCAGCGAGCGTATGGCTACACCTTC. It is translated as CASTDQRAYGYTF.

A word on this clonotype: At one of its ends the junction is not consistent with the germline gene, which may arise from a read error. V and J are TRBV5-1 and TRBJ2-5; no clear D gene. The CDR3 totals 11 residues. Germline lookup yields CDR1 SGHRS and CDR2 YFSETQ. This CDR3 is CATSSQETQYF. The CDR3 DNA sequence: TGCGCCACCAGCTCACAAGAGACCCAGTACTTC.

The chain employs TRBV6-2 or TRBV6-3 and TRBJ2-1; 8 positions agree with TRBD2. The ends lost 3 bases at V and 7 bases at J; junction bases unmatched: 8. The CDR3 is 15 residues long. The germline V gene encodes CDR1 MNHEY and CDR2 SVGEGT. The DNA of the CDR3 is TGTGCCAGCAGTTATAACAGCGGGAGAACGAATGAGCAGTTCTTC. Residues: CASSYNSGRTNEQFF.

This clonotype was seen a handful of times. This chain links TRBV7-7 with TRBJ2-5; 8 nucleotides agree with TRBD2. Germline CDR1 and CDR2: SSHAT and FNYEAQ (reference sequence). The CDR3 is 15 residues long. The CDR3 reads CASSLGGRTEETQYF. CDR3 nucleotides: TGTGCTAGCTCCCTGGGCGGGAGGACGGAAGAGACCCAGTACTTC.

This clonotype was counted only a few times. V and J are TRBV4-2 and TRBJ1-3; 7 bases match TRBD1. Germline CDR1 reads LGHNA; CDR2 reads YNFKEQ. This CDR3 region has 16 residues. V dropped 1 base and J dropped 2; count of bases not matched to a gene: 5. CDR3: CASSQAPTGTGNTIYF. Written as DNA, the CDR3 is TGTGCCAGCAGCCAAGCTCCGACAGGGACTGGAAACACCATATATTTT.

The chain couples TRBV6-6 to TRBJ1-4; D remains unclear. V shed 2 bases and J shed 0 bases, with 10 bases lying between them. The CDR3 is 16 amino acids. Germline CDR1 reads MNHNY; CDR2 reads SVGAGI (reference sequence). The CDR3 nucleotides read TGTGCCAGCAGTTACGGCCAGCTTGCAACTAATGAAAAACTGTTTTTT. Translation: CASSYGQLATNEKLFF.

This clonotype was seen more than once but under ten times. The V gene is TRBV29-1, the J gene TRBJ2-1; 11 nucleotides match TRBD2. V was pared by 1 base and J by 4 bases, with 6 bases of the junction left unmatched. CDR1 and CDR2 (germline): SQVTM, ANQGSEA. The CDR3 is 16 amino acids. The CDR3 DNA is TGCAGCGTTGAAGGAGGCAGGACTAGCGGGTACAATGAGCAGTTCTTC. Protein sequence: CSVEGGRTSGYNEQFF.

This clonotype was recorded many times. This chain connects TRBV5-6 to TRBJ1-1; D gene uncertain. The CDR3 has 15 amino acids. V lost 7 bases, J lost 0 bases, and 16 bases lay in between. CDR1 is SGHDT and CDR2 is YYEEEE in the germline V gene. This CDR3 is CASSPYRSMNTEAFF. CDR3 nucleotides: TGTGCCAGCTCCCCTTATAGGTCCATGAACACTGAAGCTTTCTTT.

In its sample, this clonotype was seen many times. The chain is built from TRBV6-2 or TRBV6-3 and TRBJ2-2; D is unclear. The CDR3 is 14 residues long. The V and J ends lost 7 bases and 1 base respectively, with 10 bases between them. Germline lookup yields CDR1 MNHEY and CDR2 SVGEGT. CDR3 sequence (DNA): TGTGCCAGCACCGGGCGGATGAACACCGGGGAGCTGTTTTTT. Protein sequence: CASTGRMNTGELFF.

This clonotype showed up just a few times. The chain combines TRBV5-1 with TRBJ2-3; TRBD2 aligns across 14 bases. The CDR3 covers 18 residues. CDR1 and CDR2 (germline): SGHRS, YFSETQ. V was clipped by 3 bases and J by 1 base; unmatched bases: 7. The CDR3 DNA sequence: TGCGCCAGCAGCTCAATACCGGGACTAGCGGGGGGCACAGATACGCAGTATTTT. Translating it yields CASSSIPGLAGGTDTQYF.

This clonotype was observed many times. The rearrangement uses TRBV7-9 and TRBJ2-5, with 7 bases aligning to TRBD2. Germline trimming cut 2 bases from V and 4 bases from J; bases unmatched to any gene: 7. CDR3 size: 15 residues. Per germline, CDR1 SEHNR and CDR2 FQNEAQ (reference sequence). CDR3 nucleotides: TGTGCCAGCAGCTTACGCATTAGCGGGTCAGAGACCCAGTACTTC. Its translation: CASSLRISGSETQYF.

Concerning this clonotype: This clone may be a read error of a much larger clone one base away. The chain carries TRBV19 and TRBJ2-7; D is uncertain. Deletions cut 5 bases from V and 6 bases from J, with 8 bases between. Germline loops: CDR1 LNHDA, CDR2 SQIVND (reference sequence). The CDR3 covers 11 residues. The CDR3 bases are TGTGCCAGTAGTGCCGACTTCGAGCAGTACTTC. Protein: CASSADFEQYF.

This chain uses TRBV4-1 with TRBJ2-3; 9 nucleotides line up with TRBD2. Losses at the gene ends were 0 bases for V and 6 bases for J; bases not matched to a gene: 4. This CDR3 spans 15 amino acids. Germline V lookup: CDR1 MGHRA, CDR2 YSYEKL. Here the CDR3 reads CASSQEWAGGDTQYF. DNA for the CDR3: TGCGCCAGCAGCCAAGAATGGGCGGGGGGGGATACGCAGTATTTT.

This clonotype has ten or more counts. The V call is TRBV10-1, the J call TRBJ2-7; weak D call: TRBD2 (6 bases). CDR1 and CDR2 from the germline V gene are WNHNN and SYGVQD (reference sequence). Trimming cost V 7 bases and J 4 bases, with 26 bases left between them. The CDR3 runs to 17 residues. Written as DNA, the CDR3 is TGCGCCAGCATAAGCTCCGGTAGCACTTTTGGGGGGTACGAGCAGTACTTC. Translated: CASISSGSTFGGYEQYF.

This clonotype has just a few counts. The V call is TRBV5-1, the J call TRBJ1-1; D unclear. V shed 2 bases and J shed 7 bases, with 12 bases lying between them. Germline lookup yields CDR1 SGHRS and CDR2 YFSETQ. The CDR3 consists of 13 residues. The CDR3 DNA sequence: TGCGCCAGCAGCTTTTTTGCAGCAGGTGAAGCTTTCTTT. Protein product: CASSFFAAGEAFF.

J is TRBJ2-5 and V is TRBV10-1; D may be TRBD1 (6 bases). CDR1 is WNHNN and CDR2 is SYGVQD in the germline V gene (reference sequence). The CDR3 totals 18 residues. The ends were cut back, 10 bases at V and 3 bases at J, with 30 bases in the middle. The chain's CDR3 is CATPSRAGATAVEETQYF. The CDR3 nucleotides are TGCGCCACCCCCAGTCGGGCAGGGGCAACTGCCGTTGAAGAGACCCAGTACTTC.

This clonotype appeared a few times. This chain uses TRBV11-2 with TRBJ2-1; D not resolved. V was trimmed by 5 bases and J by 0 bases, leaving 11 bases between them. The germline V gene encodes CDR1 SGHAT and CDR2 FQNNGV. The CDR3 is made up of 15 amino acids. CDR3 bases: TGTGCCAGCAGCCCCGATTGGGTCTCCTACAATGAGCAGTTCTTC. Its protein product is CASSPDWVSYNEQFF.